One sample yielded the 13 T cell receptor beta chains listed below, sequenced in a study of T cell responses to AZD1222 COVID-19 vaccine. Libraries were prepared by immunoSEQ multiplex PCR; TCRdb keeps only in-frame clonotypes and omits some of them. Altogether 150,000 to 200,000 clones are present, about 90% being singletons, with the ten largest covering more than 4%. The sample was peripheral blood, taken 28 days after the second dose of the MenACWY control vaccine. Every receptor here comes from an adult who received the MenACWY meningococcal vaccine as a control.

The genes are TRBV5-6 and TRBJ2-5; D gene unclear. Germline V gene data show CDR1 as SGHDT and CDR2 as YYEEEE. The CDR3 spans 14 residues. With 6 bases removed from V and 4 bases from J, the gap between germline ends came to 16 bases. The CDR3 nucleotides read TGTGCCAGCAATAAGGACCTAGGCGGAGAGACCCAGTACTTC. This translates into CASNKDLGGETQYF.

This chain connects TRBV24-1 to TRBJ1-1; D perhaps matches TRBD1 (6 bases). Trimming pared 10 bases from V and 5 bases from J, leaving 16 bases between. This CDR3 comprises 13 residues. Germline values: CDR1 KGHDR, CDR2 SFDVKD. CDR3 sequence reads: CATKDSFATEAFF. The CDR3 coding sequence is TGTGCCACTAAGGACAGTTTTGCTACTGAAGCTTTCTTT.

The chain recombines TRBV2 with TRBJ1-1; no clear D gene. The CDR3 sequence is 14 residues long. The germline CDR1 and CDR2 sequences are SNHLY and FYNNEI. V gave up 4 bases and J gave up 0 bases, with 9 bases separating them. The CDR3 loop reads CASSGPGMNTEAFF. CDR3 nucleotide sequence: TGTGCCAGCAGTGGTCCGGGCATGAACACTGAAGCTTTCTTT.

CDR3 bases: TGCGCCAGCAGTGTTAGGGGACAAGGGACGCGGAATGAGCAGTTCTTC. Protein sequence: CASSVRGQGTRNEQFF. The chain employs TRBV10-2 and TRBJ2-1; tentative D call: TRBD1 (6 bases). CDR1 is WSHSY and CDR2 is SAAADI in the germline V gene. The CDR3 spans 16 residues. The germline V and J ends were trimmed by 4 bases and 7 bases, with 20 bases remaining between them.

This clone showed up just once. The chain uses TRBV19 and TRBJ1-1; D unclear. The V end lost 8 bases, the J end lost 1 base, and 8 bases lay between the germline ends. Germline-derived CDR1 and CDR2 are LNHDA and SQIVND (reference sequence). This CDR3 has 12 amino acids. CDR3 sequence reads: CASRTANTEAFF. The CDR3 nucleotides are TGTGCCAGTCGGACGGCGAACACTGAAGCTTTCTTT.

The V and J genes are TRBV19 and TRBJ2-5; TRBD2 might be the D (5 bases). The CDR3 runs to 13 residues. CDR1 is LNHDA, CDR2 SQIVND, per germline (reference sequence). V was cut by 6 bases and J by 5 bases, with 13 bases left in between. In nucleotides, the CDR3 is TGTGCCAGTAGAGGACTGACGGGGGAGACCCAGTACTTC. Translation gives CASRGLTGETQYF.

The CDR3 DNA reads TGTGCCAGCAGCCTAAATGAGCAGTTCTTC. Residues: CASSLNEQFF. V usage is TRBV28 and J usage is TRBJ2-1; D gene unclear. Germline CDR1 and CDR2: MDHEN and SYDVKM. V lost 6 bases and J 7 bases, leaving 4 bases between the germline ends. The CDR3 is 10 residues long.

The V call is TRBV6-5, the J call TRBJ2-6; TRBD2 might be the D (6 bases). CDR1 and CDR2 (germline): MNHEY, SVGAGI. The CDR3 length is 16 residues. Trimming removed 2 bases at V and 1 base at J, with 9 bases between. The CDR3 DNA follows: TGTGCCAGCAGTTACCCCCGGGGGTCTGGGGCCAACGTCCTGACTTTC. Translated: CASSYPRGSGANVLTF.

The chain links TRBV7-2 to TRBJ2-1; 7 bases align to TRBD2. V lost 1 base, J lost 10 bases, and 10 bases stayed unmatched. The CDR3 spans 15 residues. Germline CDR1 reads SGHTA; CDR2 reads FQGNSA. The CDR3 bases are TGTGCCAGCAGCTTAGGGGGAAGACTAGCTTGGGAGCAGTTCTTC. This translates into CASSLGGRLAWEQFF.

The chain combines TRBV27 with TRBJ2-1, with D unresolved. The germline V gene encodes CDR1 MNHEY and CDR2 SMNVEV (reference sequence). The V and J ends lost 7 bases and 7 bases respectively, with 14 bases between them. The CDR3 covers 13 residues. This chain's CDR3 is CASTSSLENEQFF. CDR3 nucleotide sequence: TGTGCCAGCACCTCGAGCCTCGAGAATGAGCAGTTCTTC.

In this sample, this clone turned up a few times. J is TRBJ2-7 and V is TRBV6-5; TRBD2 matches 9 bases. Unmatched junction bases numbered 6, after V lost 2 bases and J lost 4 bases. The V gene's germline CDR1 is MNHEY and CDR2 SVGAGI. This CDR3 region has 15 residues. The chain's CDR3 is CASSYGGRAAYEQYF. DNA for the CDR3: TGTGCCAGCAGTTACGGCGGGAGGGCGGCGTACGAGCAGTACTTC.

V usage is TRBV12-3 or TRBV12-4 and J usage is TRBJ1-2; D call uncertain. Trimming shortened V by 7 bases and J by 8 bases, and 17 bases separated the two germline ends. The length of the CDR3 is 13 residues. In nucleotides, the CDR3 is TGTGCCAGCACCCACCTCCAAACCGGGGGCTACACCTTC. Its translation is CASTHLQTGGYTF.

The chain recombines TRBV5-1 with TRBJ1-6; D ambiguous. This CDR3 region has 13 residues. Trimming cost V 1 base and J 9 bases, with 8 bases left between them. In germline, CDR1 is SGHRS, CDR2 YFSETQ. CDR3 sequence (DNA): TGCGCCAGCAGCTTGACCGGGCCTTCACCCCTCCACTTT. Encoded protein: CASSLTGPSPLHF. The whole variable domain, remainder taken from reference TRBV5-1 and TRBJ1-6, is KAGVTQTPRYLIKTRGQQVTLSCSPISGHRSVSWYQQTPGQGLQFLFEYFSETQRNKGNFPGRFSGRQFSNSRSEMNVSTLELGDSALYLCASSLTGPSPLHFGNGTRLTVT.